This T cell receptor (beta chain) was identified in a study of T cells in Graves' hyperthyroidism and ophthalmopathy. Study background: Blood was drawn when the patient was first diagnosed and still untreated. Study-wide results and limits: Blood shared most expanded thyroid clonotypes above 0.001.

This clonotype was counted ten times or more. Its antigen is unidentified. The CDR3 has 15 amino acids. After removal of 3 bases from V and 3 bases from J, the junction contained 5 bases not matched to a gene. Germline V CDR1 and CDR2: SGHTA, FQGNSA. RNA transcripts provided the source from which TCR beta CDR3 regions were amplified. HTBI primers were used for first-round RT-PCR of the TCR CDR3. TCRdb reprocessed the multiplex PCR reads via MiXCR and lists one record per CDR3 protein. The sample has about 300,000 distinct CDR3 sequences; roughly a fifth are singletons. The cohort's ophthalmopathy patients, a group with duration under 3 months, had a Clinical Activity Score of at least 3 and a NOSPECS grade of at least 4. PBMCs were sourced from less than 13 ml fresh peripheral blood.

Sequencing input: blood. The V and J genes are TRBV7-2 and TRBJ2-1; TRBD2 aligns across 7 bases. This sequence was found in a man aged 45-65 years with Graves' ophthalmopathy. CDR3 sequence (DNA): TGTGCCAGCAGCTTTAGTGCTAGCGGCTACAATGAGCAGTTCTTC. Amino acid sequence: CASSFSASGYNEQFF.